The entry below gives a single T cell receptor (beta chain) sequence along with its context. V was trimmed by 3 bases and J by 1 base, leaving 14 bases between them. The germline gives CDR1 SGHRS, CDR2 YFSETQ. This CDR3 has 15 amino acids. This specimen belongs to a study of shared clonotypes between healthy human individuals. The protocol was immunoSEQ multiplex PCR, while the TCRdb copy is restricted to in-frame clones and leaves out a portion. The profile shows some 530,000 clones, over 70% of them singletons. The donor population consisted of healthy HIV-negative adults with no recent acute infections or vaccinations.

The sequenced sample consisted of PBMCs. The receptor's source is a woman between 35 and 50 years old in good health. Some clones in this sample may be carry-over from other donors' samples. This chain links TRBV5-1 with TRBJ2-7, with D perhaps assigned TRBD1 or TRBD2 (5 bases each). The chain's CDR3 is CASSSIGTDSYEQYF. Here the CDR3 DNA reads TGCGCCAGCAGCTCGATTGGGACGGATTCCTACGAGCAGTACTTC.